This T cell receptor (beta chain) is from a study of cytotoxic CD8 clonotypes in ibrutinib-treated CLL (dated by TCRdb to 2020 to 2023). Background for the entire study: In this cohort, 15 patients were treatment-naive and roughly 10 were relapsed/refractory, while some 17 had unmutated IGHV. Responses were partial in approximately 24 patients and complete in 2; after median around 68 months follow-up, approximately 15 stayed in remission and 12 progressed. Samples at response were collected after a median of about twelve months of treatment, with a range of roughly 6 to 36 months. An average of around 250,000 productive templates and 94,082 productive rearrangements was obtained per sample. Longitudinal samples were obtainable from about 30% of the 86 participants in the trial. Cryopreserved peripheral blood mononuclear cells were collected before treatment, at response, and at either disease progression or sustained remission. Patients were still on ibrutinib when every remission and progressive disease sample was collected.

This clone was found once. Its antigen is unknown. The sample holds no much larger clone one base away, and base qualities are not on file. The identical CDR3 is also encoded by other nucleotide sequences in the sample. General study outcomes and caveats: Sampling times were not matched between sustained-remission and progressing patients, and lymph node repertoires were not studied. Public clonotypes were rare and either contracted or stayed stable during treatment, and the rise in clonality at ibrutinib response reflected the expansion of private clonotypes. Baseline clonality exceeded that of age-matched healthy donors and correlated strongly with circulating CD8+ T-cell counts. Clonality rose at ibrutinib response, remained stable during sustained remission, and dropped back toward baseline at progression.

Reading from cysteine to phenylalanine, the CDR3 counts 11 amino acids. The kept DNA is CDR3 alone, 33 bases in frame from the first base. V is cut by 1 base and J by 5 bases, and the space between the germline ends is 3 bases. CDR1 and CDR2, looked up from the germline V gene (reference sequence), are DFQATT and SNEGSKA. The time point label of this sample denotes: 20 to 30 months on ibrutinib. For TCR beta library preparation, roughly 2.1 micrograms of genomic DNA were isolated from cryopreserved PBMCs. Longitudinal blood samples from CLL patients receiving ibrutinib monotherapy were subjected to high-throughput TCR beta sequencing. The patients were enrolled in a single-center, open-label phase 2 trial of ibrutinib monotherapy. On a MiSeq, deep resolution sequencing aimed for a depth between 1 in 1 million and 1 in 200,000 T cells, with each clonotype covered about 9.9x on average. The immunoSEQ hsTCRB Kit was used to generate the TCR beta libraries. In the authors' own workflow: Data were analyzed with ImmunoSEQ Data Assistant and ImmunoSEQ Analyzer, with V, D and J genes assigned per IMGT definitions. Clonality was computed as one minus normalized Shannon entropy of productive rearrangement frequencies, ranging from 0 to 1. Public clonotype analysis was restricted to overrepresented clonotypes comprising at least 0.05% of each patient's repertoire. Approximately 13 age-matched healthy donor repertoires from immuneACCESS served as clonality controls. TCRdb took this table from immuneACCESS and kept in-frame rearrangements with V and J called. Such tables lack part of the clones; where checked against another copy, unresolved V genes explain under half of the gap, and the rest is unexplained. V, J and clone size are taken as reported in that table, and D and trimming were inferred from the DNA itself. The sample includes 150,000 or so clones, with more than 80% observed a single time. The ten biggest clones cover about 4.6% of the sample.

The sequence was collected from a human donor with chronic lymphocytic leukemia. The receptor chain draws on TRBV20-1 and TRBJ2-1; too little of a D gene remains to name it. The source was PBMCs, collected after 24 months of ibrutinib treatment. The nucleotide sequence is TGCAGTGCTAGAGGGGACAATGAGCAGTTCTTC. Its amino acids are CSARGDNEQFF.